This T cell receptor beta chain comes out of a study of T-cell memory formation after mild COVID-19. Whole-study results and caveats: Several responding clones turned up in pre-infection memory, indicating that cross-reactive memory may have taken part. Balance between CD4 and CD8 was seen in clones contracting day 15 to 85, and a CD4+ lean was seen in later expanders. A second wave of clones peaked on day 37, and their SARS-CoV-2 specificity went unconfirmed.

TCRalpha and TCRbeta libraries used 5'RACE with constant-segment primers and UMIs. TCRdb re-called the 5' RACE reads with MiXCR, one entry per CDR3 protein. The profile covers 190,000 or so distinct CDR3 sequences, with around 21% appearing a single time and under 25% taken by the ten largest. The CDR3 sequence is 12 residues long. After removal of 4 bases from V and 9 bases from J, the junction contained 6 bases not matched to a gene. Germline CDR1 is SGHRS and CDR2 is YFSETQ. As to this clonotype: Its antigen is not known.

The source material was PBMCs or a T cell subset sorted from them (not recorded which). The gene calls are TRBV5-1 and TRBJ1-1; TRBD1 agrees at 7 bases. This TCR was recovered from an adult woman who had mild COVID-19 (a few samples of this study predate the infection). Cell type and time point are not known. The CDR3 spells CASSGGDSKAFF. The DNA for the CDR3 is TGCGCCAGCAGCGGGGGGGACAGCAAAGCTTTCTTT. Looking up the rest from reference TRBV5-1 and TRBJ1-1 gives the full variable domain: KAGVTQTPRYLIKTRGQQVTLSCSPISGHRSVSWYQQTPGQGLQFLFEYFSETQRNKGNFPGRFSGRQFSNSRSEMNVSTLELGDSALYLCASSGGDSKAFFGQGTRLTVV.